This passage covers 2 T cell receptor beta chains from one sample sequenced in a study of T cells in Graves' hyperthyroidism and ophthalmopathy. Amplified TCR beta CDR3 regions derived from RNA transcripts. First-round RT-PCR with HTBI primers amplified the TCR CDR3 region. TCRdb called the multiplex PCR reads again in MiXCR, with one record for every CDR3 protein. The sample has under 350,000 distinct CDR3 sequences, around 20% seen once. The sequenced sample consisted of blood. The receptors shown here come from a woman aged 50 to 60 with Graves' hyperthyroidism.

This clonotype occurred a few times. J is TRBJ1-4 and V is TRBV20-1; weak D call: TRBD1 (6 bases). V lost 0 bases to trimming and J lost 11 bases, with 19 bases between them. CDR3 length: 15 amino acids. The germline V gene encodes CDR1 DFQATT and CDR2 SNEGSKA (reference sequence). The CDR3 DNA reads TGCAGTGCTAGAGATAGAACAGGGAGCATGGCGAAACTGTTTTTT. Translated: CSARDRTGSMAKLFF.

This clonotype occurred once. V is TRBV7-9 and J is TRBJ1-5; D unresolved. The CDR3 runs to 13 residues. V shed 2 bases and J shed 5 bases, with 7 bases lying between them. The V gene's germline CDR1 is SEHNR and CDR2 FQNEAQ (reference sequence). The CDR3 loop reads CASSLIADQPQHF. For the CDR3, the DNA is TGTGCCAGCAGCTTAATTGCCGATCAGCCCCAGCATTTT.